This record looks at one T cell receptor (beta chain) sequence and its context. Its antigen remains unidentified. Data came from immunoSEQ multiplex PCR; TCRdb stores just in-frame clones and leaves some out. Of about 120,000 clones in the sample, more than 85% were seen once. Germline CDR1 is SGHRS and CDR2 is YFSETQ. CDR3 length equals 17 residues. V shed 1 base, J shed 3 bases, and the junction held 9 bases outside the gene matches. This record belongs to a study of T cell responses to AZD1222 COVID-19 vaccine. Study findings and constraints: Of spike-specific TCRs, nearly half reportedly target regions left unmutated in variants. The CD4 TCRs associated with vaccination extended across spike and predominated at 160-218 and 743-854.

Specimen: peripheral blood, collected on day 0 of AZD1222 vaccination. The rearrangement uses TRBV5-1 and TRBJ1-1; the match to TRBD1 covers 10 bases. The sequence was collected from an adult in good health. The CDR3 loop reads CASSLSTGGAGDTEAFF. The CDR3 DNA is TGCGCCAGCAGCTTGTCGACAGGGGGCGCGGGGGACACTGAAGCTTTCTTT.